This T cell receptor (beta chain) was identified in a study of OX40 agonist ivuxolimab in advanced cancers. Study summary: Recorded diagnoses for dose-escalation patients were hepatocellular carcinoma, melanoma, renal cell or head and neck cancer. Study outcomes and limitations: The average count of expanded clones was higher among CD8+ T cells than among CD4+. Dose levels from 0.1 to 3.0 mg/kg saw CD4+ and CD8+ blood T cells expand clonally by week 6.

Assay: immunoSEQ multiplex PCR; the TCRdb copy retains only in-frame clones and omits some. The sample has 70,000 to 95,000 clones, 85% to 90% seen once. Regarding this clone: As yet, its antigen is unknown.

Germline V lookup: CDR1 SGDLS, CDR2 YYNGEE. CDR3 length: 14 amino acids. V lost 3 bases and J lost 3; bases outside the gene matches: 3. The sample in question was CD4+ or CD8+ T cells sorted from blood, obtained in a trial of the OX40 agonist ivuxolimab. The TCR originated in an adult with an advanced solid tumor such as melanoma, head and neck, liver or kidney cancer. The chain has TRBV9 and TRBJ2-7, with TRBD2 matching over 10 bases. The CDR3 sequence is CASSAGLAVYEQYF. CDR3 nucleotides: TGTGCCAGCAGCGCAGGACTAGCGGTCTACGAGCAGTACTTC.